This T cell receptor beta chain is from a study of blood T cell repertoires in COVID-19. Study overall: Both acute and convalescent COVID-19 samples were obtained from the United States, Italy and Spain. Sources were T cells, B-cell-depleted T cells, or PBMCs; the material itself was cDNA or gDNA.

Germline CDR1 KGHSH, CDR2 LQKENI. J gave up 1 base and V 8 bases, and 6 bases lay outside the gene matches. The CDR3 extends over 14 amino acids. As processed by the authors: Estimated nucleated cell counts came from reference gene primer amplification. TCRdb keeps only in-frame clones here, not all; method: immunoSEQ multiplex PCR. V and J calls plus clone size are reproduced from that table; the DNA served to infer D and trimming. Of about 39,000 clones in the sample, 90% to 95% were seen once. This TCR was recovered from a human donor with active COVID-19. The donor label of this sample is uncertain. The sample taken for sequencing was peripheral blood. The chain links TRBV18 to TRBJ2-7; 9 bases map to TRBD1. The CDR3 protein is CASSRDRVSYEQYF. CDR3 bases: TGTGCCAGCAGCCGGGACAGGGTTTCCTACGAGCAGTACTTC.